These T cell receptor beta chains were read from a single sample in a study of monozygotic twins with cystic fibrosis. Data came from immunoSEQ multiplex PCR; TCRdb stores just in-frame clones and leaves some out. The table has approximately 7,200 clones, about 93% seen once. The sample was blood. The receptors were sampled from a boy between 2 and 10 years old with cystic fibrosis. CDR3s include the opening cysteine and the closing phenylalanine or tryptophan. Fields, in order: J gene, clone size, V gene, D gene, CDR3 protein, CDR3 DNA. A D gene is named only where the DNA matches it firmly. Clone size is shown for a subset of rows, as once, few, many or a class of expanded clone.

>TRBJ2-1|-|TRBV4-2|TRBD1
CASSLDGTGGTRNEQFF
TGTGCCAGCAGCCTTGACGGTACAGGGGGCACGAGGAATGAGCAGTTCTTC
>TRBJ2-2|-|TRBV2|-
CASSEGGGELFF
TGTGCCAGCAGTGAAGGGGGTGGGGAGCTGTTTTTT
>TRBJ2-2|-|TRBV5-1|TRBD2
CASSAQLAGGPASTGELFF
TGCGCCAGCAGCGCTCAACTAGCGGGGGGGCCGGCATCAACCGGGGAGCTGTTTTTT
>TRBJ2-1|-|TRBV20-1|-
CSASLRNEQFF
TGCAGTGCTAGTTTGAGAAATGAGCAGTTCTTC
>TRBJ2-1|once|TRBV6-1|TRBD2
CASRTSGYNEQFF
TGTGCCAGCAGGACTAGCGGCTACAATGAGCAGTTCTTC
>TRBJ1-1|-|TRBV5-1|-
CASSFGENTEAFF
TGCGCCAGCAGCTTTGGGGAGAACACTGAAGCTTTCTTT
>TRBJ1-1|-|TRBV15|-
CATSEPGHNTEAFF
TGTGCCACCAGCGAACCGGGACACAACACTGAAGCTTTCTTT
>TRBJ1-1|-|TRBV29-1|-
CSVEDAGGTEAFF
TGCAGCGTTGAAGATGCCGGGGGAACTGAAGCTTTCTTT
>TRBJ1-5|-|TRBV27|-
CASSLSGGQPQHF
TGTGCCAGCAGTTTATCGGGTGGGCAGCCCCAGCATTTT
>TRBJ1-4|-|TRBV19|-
CASSASGTANEKLFF
TGTGCCAGTAGTGCATCGGGCACTGCCAATGAAAAACTGTTTTTT
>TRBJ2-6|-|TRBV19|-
CASRVGARISGANVLTF
TGTGCCAGTAGGGTGGGGGCACGAATCTCTGGGGCCAACGTCCTGACTTTC
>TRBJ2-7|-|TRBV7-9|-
CASSWGAGEQYF
TGTGCCAGCAGCTGGGGGGCTGGTGAGCAGTACTTC
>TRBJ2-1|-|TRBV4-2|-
CASSQELSTGLLNEQFF
TGTGCCAGCAGCCAAGAGCTCTCAACGGGACTCCTTAATGAGCAGTTCTTC
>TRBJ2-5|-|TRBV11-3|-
CASSWTMYQETQYF
TGTGCCAGCAGCTGGACCATGTACCAAGAGACCCAGTACTTC
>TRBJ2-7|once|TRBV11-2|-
CASSLDRAGATYEQYF
TGTGCCAGCAGCTTAGATCGGGCAGGAGCAACCTACGAGCAGTACTTC
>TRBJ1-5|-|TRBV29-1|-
CSVGEQGNQPQHF
TGCAGCGTTGGGGAACAGGGCAATCAGCCCCAGCATTTT
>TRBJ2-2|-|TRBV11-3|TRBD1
CASSLAQGETGELFF
TGTGCCAGCAGCTTGGCACAGGGGGAGACCGGGGAGCTGTTTTTT
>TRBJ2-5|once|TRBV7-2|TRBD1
CASSFRTGGLETQYF
TGTGCCAGCAGCTTTAGGACAGGGGGCTTAGAGACCCAGTACTTC
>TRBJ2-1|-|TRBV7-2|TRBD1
CASSTRDRDEQFF
TGTGCCAGCAGCACCCGGGACAGAGATGAGCAGTTCTTC
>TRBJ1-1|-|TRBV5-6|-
CASSLGYTEAFF
TGTGCCAGCAGCTTAGGGTACACTGAAGCTTTCTTT
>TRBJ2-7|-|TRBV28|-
CASSWDNSKTYEQYF
TGTGCCAGCAGCTGGGACAACTCAAAAACCTACGAGCAGTACTTC
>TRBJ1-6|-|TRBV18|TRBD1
CASSSWTRTGVNSPLHF
TGTGCCAGCTCATCCTGGACTCGGACAGGGGTTAATTCACCCCTCCACTTT
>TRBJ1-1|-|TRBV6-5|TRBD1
CASSHPTGYNPEAFF
TGTGCCAGCAGTCACCCGACAGGGTATAACCCTGAAGCTTTCTTT
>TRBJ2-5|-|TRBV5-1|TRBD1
CASSLTTGQGKETQYF
TGCGCCAGCAGCTTGACGACAGGGCAAGGGAAAGAGACCCAGTACTTC
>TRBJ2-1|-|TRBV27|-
CASSSGGVLTSNNEQFF
TGTGCCAGCAGTTCCGGGGGTGTTCTTACATCCAACAATGAGCAGTTCTTC
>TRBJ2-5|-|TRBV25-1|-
CASSEHWESVQETQYF
TGTGCCAGCAGTGAACACTGGGAGAGCGTACAAGAGACCCAGTACTTC
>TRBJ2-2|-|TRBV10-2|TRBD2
CASSASGGASGELFF
TGCGCCAGCAGTGCGAGCGGGGGGGCCAGCGGGGAGCTGTTTTTT
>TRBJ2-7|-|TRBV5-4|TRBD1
CASSLAGQGAGEQYF
TGTGCCAGCAGCTTGGCGGGACAGGGGGCTGGGGAGCAGTACTTC
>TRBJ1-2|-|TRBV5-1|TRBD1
CASSQDRGLGGYTF
TGCGCCAGCAGCCAGGACAGGGGGCTCGGTGGCTACACCTTC
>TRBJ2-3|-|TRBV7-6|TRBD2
CASSLGLAGGQDTQYF
TGTGCCAGCAGCCTGGGACTAGCGGGGGGGCAAGATACGCAGTATTTT
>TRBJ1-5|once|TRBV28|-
CASSHGGDSGSQQPQHF
TGTGCCAGCAGTCACGGCGGCGACAGTGGTTCGCAGCAGCCCCAGCATTTT
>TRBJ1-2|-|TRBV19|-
CASSNSGTPYGYTF
TGTGCCAGTAGTAATTCGGGGACTCCTTATGGCTACACCTTC
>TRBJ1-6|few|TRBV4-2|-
CASSQDSKVSPLHF
TGTGCCAGCAGCCAAGATTCGAAGGTATCACCCCTCCACTTT
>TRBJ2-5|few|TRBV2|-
CASSEQETQYF
TGTGCCAGCAGTGAACAAGAGACCCAGTACTTC
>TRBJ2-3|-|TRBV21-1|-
CASSTRDREGDTQYF
TGTGCCAGCAGCACCCGGGACAGAGAAGGAGATACGCAGTATTTT
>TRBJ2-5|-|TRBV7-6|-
CATKKETGTQETQYF
TGTGCCACAAAGAAGGAAACCGGGACTCAAGAGACCCAGTACTTC
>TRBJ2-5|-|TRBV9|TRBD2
CASSVGTSGGVETQYF
TGTGCCAGCAGCGTAGGGACTAGCGGGGGAGTTGAGACCCAGTACTTC
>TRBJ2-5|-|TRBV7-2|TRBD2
CASSPPRASGGGETQYF
TGTGCCAGCAGCCCACCCCGGGCTAGCGGGGGAGGGGAGACCCAGTACTTC
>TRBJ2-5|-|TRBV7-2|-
CASSLDQGTAETQYF
TGTGCCAGCAGCTTAGATCAGGGGACCGCTGAGACCCAGTACTTC
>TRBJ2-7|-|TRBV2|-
CASSEGRVAYEQYF
TGTGCCAGCAGTGAGGGCAGGGTGGCGTACGAGCAGTACTTC
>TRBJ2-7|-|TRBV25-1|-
CASSATVSYEQYF
TGTGCCAGCAGTGCCACAGTTTCCTACGAGCAGTACTTC
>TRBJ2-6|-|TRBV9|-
CASSERGAGANVLTF
TGTGCCAGCAGTGAGAGGGGGGCCGGGGCCAACGTCCTGACTTTC
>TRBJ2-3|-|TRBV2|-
CASSGRKLITDTQYF
TGTGCCAGCAGTGGGCGCAAACTAATCACAGATACGCAGTATTTT
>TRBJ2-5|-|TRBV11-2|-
CASSLDQETQYF
TGTGCCAGCAGCTTAGATCAAGAGACCCAGTACTTC
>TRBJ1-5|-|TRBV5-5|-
CASSLKQVNQPQHF
TGTGCCAGCAGCTTGAAACAGGTAAATCAGCCCCAGCATTTT
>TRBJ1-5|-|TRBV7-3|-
CASSVNSNQPQHF
TGTGCCAGCAGCGTGAATAGCAATCAGCCCCAGCATTTT
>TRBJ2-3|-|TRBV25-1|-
CASRAVRWDTDTQYF
TGTGCCAGCAGGGCGGTAAGGTGGGACACAGATACGCAGTATTTT
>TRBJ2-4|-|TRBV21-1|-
CASSKRWQNRGKNIQYF
TGTGCCAGCAGCAAAAGGTGGCAGAATAGGGGCAAAAACATTCAGTACTTC
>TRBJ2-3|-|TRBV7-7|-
CASSLRVGGTDTQYF
TGTGCTAGCAGCCTCCGAGTGGGGGGCACAGATACGCAGTATTTT
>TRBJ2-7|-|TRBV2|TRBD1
CASSWGLDRGSYEQYF
TGTGCCAGCAGTTGGGGGTTGGACAGGGGATCGTACGAGCAGTACTTC
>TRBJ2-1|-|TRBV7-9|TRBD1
CASSLQQGANEQFF
TGTGCCAGCAGCTTACAACAGGGGGCAAATGAGCAGTTCTTC
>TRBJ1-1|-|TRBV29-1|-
CSAPSRGDTEAFF
TGCAGCGCCCCAAGCCGGGGGGACACTGAAGCTTTCTTT
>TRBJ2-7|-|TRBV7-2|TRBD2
CASSLARLAGAPLSYEQYF
TGTGCCAGCAGCTTAGCAAGGCTAGCGGGCGCTCCCCTCTCCTACGAGCAGTACTTC
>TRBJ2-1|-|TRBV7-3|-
CASSYTGRDEQFF
TGTGCCAGCAGTTACACGGGGCGAGATGAGCAGTTCTTC
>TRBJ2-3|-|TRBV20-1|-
CSARDGGAYF
TGCAGTGCTAGAGATGGGGGGGCTTATTTT